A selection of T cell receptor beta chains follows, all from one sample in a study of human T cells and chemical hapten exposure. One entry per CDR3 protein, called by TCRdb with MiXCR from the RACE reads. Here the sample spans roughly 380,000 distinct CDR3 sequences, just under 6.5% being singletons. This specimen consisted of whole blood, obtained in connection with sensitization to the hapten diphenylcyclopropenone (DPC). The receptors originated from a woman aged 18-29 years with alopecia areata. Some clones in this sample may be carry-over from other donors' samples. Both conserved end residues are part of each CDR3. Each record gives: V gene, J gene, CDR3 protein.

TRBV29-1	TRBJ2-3	CSATGGDQRNTDTQYF
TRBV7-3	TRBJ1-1	CASSLAREMNTEAFF
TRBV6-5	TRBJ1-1	CASSYQGMNTEAFF
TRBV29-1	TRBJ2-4	CSVNVGVAKNIQYF
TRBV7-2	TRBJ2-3	CASSFRPDTDTQYF
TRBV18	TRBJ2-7	CASSPPLAGVGKQYF
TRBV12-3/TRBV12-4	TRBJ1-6	CASSEGQGNNSPLHF
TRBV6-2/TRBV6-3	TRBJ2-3	CASSYGYGGATDTQYF
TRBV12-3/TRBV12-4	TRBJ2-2	CASSLPGRGSGELFF
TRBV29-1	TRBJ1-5	CSARDYNQPQHF
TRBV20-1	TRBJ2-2	CSARLAGLNGELFF
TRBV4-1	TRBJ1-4	CASSQVGMTGSGEKLFF
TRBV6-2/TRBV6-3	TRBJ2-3	CASRRQGGDTQYF
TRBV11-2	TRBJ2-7	CASSLETRGPYEQYF
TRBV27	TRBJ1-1	CASSLPTGRAFF
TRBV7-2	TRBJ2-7	CASSLAIGLAGGPYEQYF
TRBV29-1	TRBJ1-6	CSVTDRAGSPLHF
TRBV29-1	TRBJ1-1	CSVRGGAIENTEAFF
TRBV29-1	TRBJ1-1	CSAVSDRVETEAFF
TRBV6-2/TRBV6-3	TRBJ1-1	CASSSHGTVNTEAFF
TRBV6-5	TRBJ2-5	CASSVTRAETQYF
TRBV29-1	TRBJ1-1	CSVEGQVVTEAFF
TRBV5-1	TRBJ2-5	CASSVNRDRGYQTF
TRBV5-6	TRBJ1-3	CASSLESGVDTIYF
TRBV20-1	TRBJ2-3	CSEALAGTTDTQYF
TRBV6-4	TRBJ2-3	CASSARVGDTQYF
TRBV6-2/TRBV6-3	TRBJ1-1	CARGQRGTEAFF
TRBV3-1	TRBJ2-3	CASSPASLVVTDTQYF
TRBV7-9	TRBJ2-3	CASSSGQNSGTTDTQYF
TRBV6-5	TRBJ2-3	CASSYGAGDFSTDTQYF
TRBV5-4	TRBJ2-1	CASSLGTGTEDEQFF
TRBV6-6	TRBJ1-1	CASKRQGAPKGEAFF
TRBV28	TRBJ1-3	CASINPGTGNTIYF
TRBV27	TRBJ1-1	CASIPRGGNSITEAFF
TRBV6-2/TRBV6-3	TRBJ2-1	CASSRQALDNEQFF
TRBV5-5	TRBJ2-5	CASIPAGGGARTQETQYF
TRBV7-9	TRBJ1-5	CASASGGGGNQPQHF
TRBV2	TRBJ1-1	CASMQNTEAFF
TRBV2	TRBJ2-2	CASGPRTGEGGELFF
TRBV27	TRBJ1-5	CASSGTGATQPQHF
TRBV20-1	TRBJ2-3	CSARVGQGAADTQYF
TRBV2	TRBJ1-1	CASSEHDTEAFF
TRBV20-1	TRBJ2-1	CSATPWRGSSYNEQFF
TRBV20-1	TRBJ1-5	CSASGPDRAHQPQHF
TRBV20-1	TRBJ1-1	CSANKPGTTEAFF
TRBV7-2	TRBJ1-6	CASSLGTGRAGSPLHF
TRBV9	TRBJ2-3	CASSRTGLYTDTQYF
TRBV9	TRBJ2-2	CASSMPGLLYLVVTGELFF